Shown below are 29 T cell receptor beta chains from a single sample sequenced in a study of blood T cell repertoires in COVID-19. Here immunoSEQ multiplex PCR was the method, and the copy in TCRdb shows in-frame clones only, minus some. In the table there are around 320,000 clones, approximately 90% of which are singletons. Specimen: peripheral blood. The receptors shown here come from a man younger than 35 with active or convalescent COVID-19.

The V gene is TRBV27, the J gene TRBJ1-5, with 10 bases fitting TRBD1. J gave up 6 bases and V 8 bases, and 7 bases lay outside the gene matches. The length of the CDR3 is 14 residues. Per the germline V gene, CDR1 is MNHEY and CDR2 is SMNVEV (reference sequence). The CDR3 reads CASGQGTGAQPQHF. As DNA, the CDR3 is TGTGCCAGCGGACAAGGGACAGGGGCTCAGCCCCAGCATTTT.

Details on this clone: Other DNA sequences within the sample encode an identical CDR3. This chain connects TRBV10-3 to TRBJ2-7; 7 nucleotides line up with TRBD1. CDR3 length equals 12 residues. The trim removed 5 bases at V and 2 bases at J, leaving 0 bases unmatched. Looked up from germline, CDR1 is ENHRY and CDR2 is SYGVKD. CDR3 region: CAISTGAYEQYF. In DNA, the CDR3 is TGTGCCATCAGTACAGGGGCCTACGAGCAGTACTTC.

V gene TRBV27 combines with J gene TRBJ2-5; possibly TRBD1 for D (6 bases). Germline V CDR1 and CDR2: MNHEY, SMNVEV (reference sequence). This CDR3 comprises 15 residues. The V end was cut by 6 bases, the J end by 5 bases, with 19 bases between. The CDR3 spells CASSRSGDMWETQYF. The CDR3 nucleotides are TGTGCCAGCAGCCGATCAGGGGATATGTGGGAGACCCAGTACTTC.

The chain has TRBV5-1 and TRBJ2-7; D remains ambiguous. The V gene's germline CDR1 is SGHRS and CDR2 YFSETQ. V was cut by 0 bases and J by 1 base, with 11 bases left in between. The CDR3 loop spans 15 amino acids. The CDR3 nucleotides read TGCGCCAGCAGCTTGGCCCTGGCCAGATCCTACGAGCAGTACTTC. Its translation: CASSLALARSYEQYF. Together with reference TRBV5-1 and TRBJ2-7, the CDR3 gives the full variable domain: KAGVTQTPRYLIKTRGQQVTLSCSPISGHRSVSWYQQTPGQGLQFLFEYFSETQRNKGNFPGRFSGRQFSNSRSEMNVSTLELGDSALYLCASSLALARSYEQYFGPGTRLTVT.

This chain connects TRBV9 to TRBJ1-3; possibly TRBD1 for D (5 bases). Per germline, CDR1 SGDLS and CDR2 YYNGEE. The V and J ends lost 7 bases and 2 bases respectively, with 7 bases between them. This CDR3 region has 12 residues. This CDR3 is CASEGAGNTIYF. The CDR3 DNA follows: TGTGCCAGCGAAGGGGCTGGAAACACCATATATTTT.

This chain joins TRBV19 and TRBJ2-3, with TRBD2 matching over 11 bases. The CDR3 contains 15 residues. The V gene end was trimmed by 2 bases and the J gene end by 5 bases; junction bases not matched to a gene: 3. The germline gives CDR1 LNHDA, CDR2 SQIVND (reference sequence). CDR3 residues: CASSILAGGQDTQYF. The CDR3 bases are TGTGCCAGTAGTATATTAGCGGGAGGGCAAGATACGCAGTATTTT.

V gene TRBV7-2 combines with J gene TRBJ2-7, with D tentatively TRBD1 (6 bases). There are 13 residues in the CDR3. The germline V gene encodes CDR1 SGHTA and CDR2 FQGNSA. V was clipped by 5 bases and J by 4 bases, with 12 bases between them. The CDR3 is CASSMDRQYEQYF. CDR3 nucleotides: TGTGCCAGCAGCATGGACAGACAGTACGAGCAGTACTTC. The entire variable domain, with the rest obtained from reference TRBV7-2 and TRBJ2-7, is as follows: GAGVSQSPSNKVTEKGKDVELRCDPISGHTALYWYRQSLGQGLEFLIYFQGNSAPDKSGLPSDRFSAERTGGSVSTLTIQRTQQEDSAVYLCASSMDRQYEQYFGPGTRLTVT.

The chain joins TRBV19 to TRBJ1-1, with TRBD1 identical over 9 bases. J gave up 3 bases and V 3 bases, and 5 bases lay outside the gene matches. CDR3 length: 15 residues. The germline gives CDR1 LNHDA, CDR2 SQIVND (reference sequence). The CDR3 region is CASSIPGQGYTEAFF. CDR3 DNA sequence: TGTGCCAGTAGTATCCCGGGACAGGGATACACTGAAGCTTTCTTT.

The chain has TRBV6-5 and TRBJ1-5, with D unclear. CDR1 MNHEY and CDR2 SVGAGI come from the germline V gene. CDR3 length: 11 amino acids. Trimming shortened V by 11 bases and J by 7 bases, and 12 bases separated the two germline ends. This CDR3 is CAVSQQQPQHF. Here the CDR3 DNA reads TGTGCCGTCTCACAACAGCAGCCCCAGCATTTT.

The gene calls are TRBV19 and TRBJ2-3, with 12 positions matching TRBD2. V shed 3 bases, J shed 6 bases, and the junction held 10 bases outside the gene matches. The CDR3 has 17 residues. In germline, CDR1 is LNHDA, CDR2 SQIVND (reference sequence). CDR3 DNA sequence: TGTGCCAGTAGTATGACTAGCGGGAGATTCCTCTCGGATACGCAGTATTTT. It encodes CASSMTSGRFLSDTQYF.

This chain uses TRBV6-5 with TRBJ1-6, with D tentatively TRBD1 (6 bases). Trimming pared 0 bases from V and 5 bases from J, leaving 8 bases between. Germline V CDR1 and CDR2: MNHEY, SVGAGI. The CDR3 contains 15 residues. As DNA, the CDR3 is TGTGCCAGCAGTTACTCGGGACACAATAATTCACCCCTCCACTTT. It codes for CASSYSGHNNSPLHF.

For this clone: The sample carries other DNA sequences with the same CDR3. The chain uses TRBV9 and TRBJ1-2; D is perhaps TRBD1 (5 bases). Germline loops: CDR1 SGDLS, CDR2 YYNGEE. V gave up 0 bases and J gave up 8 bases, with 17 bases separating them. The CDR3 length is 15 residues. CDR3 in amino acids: CASSVVSGGGYGYTF. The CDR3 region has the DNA TGTGCCAGCAGCGTAGTATCGGGTGGGGGGTACGGCTACACCTTC.

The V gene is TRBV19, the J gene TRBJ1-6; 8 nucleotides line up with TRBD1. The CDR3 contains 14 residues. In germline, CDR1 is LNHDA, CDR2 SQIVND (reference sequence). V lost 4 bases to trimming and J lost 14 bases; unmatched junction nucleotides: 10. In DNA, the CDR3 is TGTGCCAGTAGTACGCAGACAGGGGAACTCGCCCTCCACTTT. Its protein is CASSTQTGELALHF.

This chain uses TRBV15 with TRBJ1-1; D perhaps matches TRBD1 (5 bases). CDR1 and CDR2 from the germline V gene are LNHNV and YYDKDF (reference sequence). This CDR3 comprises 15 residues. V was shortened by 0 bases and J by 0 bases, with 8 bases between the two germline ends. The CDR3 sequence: CATSRDRDLNTEAFF. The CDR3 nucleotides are TGTGCCACCAGCAGAGACAGGGACTTGAACACTGAAGCTTTCTTT. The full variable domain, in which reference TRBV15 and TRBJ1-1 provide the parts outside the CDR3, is DAMVIQNPRYQVTQFGKPVTLSCSQTLNHNVMYWYQQKSSQAPKLLFHYYDKDFNNEADTPDNFQSRRPNTSFCFLDIRSPGLGDTAMYLCATSRDRDLNTEAFFGQGTRLTVV.

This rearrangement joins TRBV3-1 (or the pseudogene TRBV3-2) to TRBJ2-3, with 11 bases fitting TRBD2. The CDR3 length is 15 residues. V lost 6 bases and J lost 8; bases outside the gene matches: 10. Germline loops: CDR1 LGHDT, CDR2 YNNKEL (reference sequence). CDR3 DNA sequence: TGTGCCAGCAGTCCCGGCGTAGCGGGGGGGGGTACGCAGTATTTT. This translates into CASSPGVAGGGTQYF.

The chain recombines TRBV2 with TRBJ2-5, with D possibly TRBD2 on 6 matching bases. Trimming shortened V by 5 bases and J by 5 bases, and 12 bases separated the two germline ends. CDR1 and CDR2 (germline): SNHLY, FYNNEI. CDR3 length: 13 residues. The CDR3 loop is CASSWGLAETQYF. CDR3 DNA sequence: TGTGCCAGCAGTTGGGGACTCGCGGAGACCCAGTACTTC.

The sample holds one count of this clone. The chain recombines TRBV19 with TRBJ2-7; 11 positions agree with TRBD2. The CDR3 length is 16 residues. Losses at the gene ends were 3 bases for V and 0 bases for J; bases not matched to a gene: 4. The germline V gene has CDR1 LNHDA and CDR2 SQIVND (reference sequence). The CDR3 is CASSIGLAGHSYEQYF. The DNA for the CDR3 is TGTGCCAGTAGTATCGGACTAGCGGGCCACTCCTACGAGCAGTACTTC.

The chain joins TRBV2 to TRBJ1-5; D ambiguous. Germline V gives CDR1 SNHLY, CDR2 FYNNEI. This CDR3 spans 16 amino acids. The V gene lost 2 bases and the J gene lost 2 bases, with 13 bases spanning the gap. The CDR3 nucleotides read TGTGCCAGCAGTGAAAGGAGGTACACTCGCAATCAGCCCCAGCATTTT. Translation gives CASSERRYTRNQPQHF.

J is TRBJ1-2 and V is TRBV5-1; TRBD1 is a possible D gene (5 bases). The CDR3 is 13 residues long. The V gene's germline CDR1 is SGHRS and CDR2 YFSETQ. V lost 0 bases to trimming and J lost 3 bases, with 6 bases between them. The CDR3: CASSLETDYGYTF. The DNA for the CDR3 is TGCGCCAGCAGCTTGGAGACAGACTATGGCTACACCTTC.

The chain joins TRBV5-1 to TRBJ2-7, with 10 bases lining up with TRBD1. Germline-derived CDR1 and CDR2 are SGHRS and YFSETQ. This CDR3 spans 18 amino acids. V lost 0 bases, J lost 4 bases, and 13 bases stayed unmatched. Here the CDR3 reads CASSLALDRGLAEYEQYF. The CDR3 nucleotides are TGCGCCAGCAGCTTGGCGTTAGACAGGGGGCTTGCCGAATACGAGCAGTACTTC.

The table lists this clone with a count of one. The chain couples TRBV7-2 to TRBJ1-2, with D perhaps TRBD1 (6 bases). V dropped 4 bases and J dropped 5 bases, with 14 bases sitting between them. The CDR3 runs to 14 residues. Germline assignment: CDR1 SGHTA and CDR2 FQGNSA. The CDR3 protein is CASSSTGSGYGYTF. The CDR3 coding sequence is TGTGCCAGCAGCTCCACAGGGAGTGGGTATGGCTACACCTTC.

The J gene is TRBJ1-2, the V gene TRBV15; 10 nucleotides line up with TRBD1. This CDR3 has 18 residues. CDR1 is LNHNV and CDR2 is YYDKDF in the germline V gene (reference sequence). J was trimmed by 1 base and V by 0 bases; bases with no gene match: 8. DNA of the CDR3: TGTGCCACCAGCAGAGATGCTGGGACAGGGGCACTTAACTATGGCTACACCTTC. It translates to CATSRDAGTGALNYGYTF.

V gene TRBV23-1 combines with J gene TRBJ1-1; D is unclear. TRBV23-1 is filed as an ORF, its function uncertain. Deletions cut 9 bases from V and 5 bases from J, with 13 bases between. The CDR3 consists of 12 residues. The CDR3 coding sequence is TGCGCCAGGGCCCGGGGAGAGACTGAAGCTTTCTTT. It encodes CARARGETEAFF.

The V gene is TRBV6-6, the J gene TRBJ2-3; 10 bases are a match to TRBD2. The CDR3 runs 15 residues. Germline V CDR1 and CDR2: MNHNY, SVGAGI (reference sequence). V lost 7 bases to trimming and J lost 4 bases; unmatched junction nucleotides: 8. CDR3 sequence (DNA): TGTGCCAGCACCCGAAGCGGGGGGGCCTCAGATACGCAGTATTTT. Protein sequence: CASTRSGGASDTQYF.

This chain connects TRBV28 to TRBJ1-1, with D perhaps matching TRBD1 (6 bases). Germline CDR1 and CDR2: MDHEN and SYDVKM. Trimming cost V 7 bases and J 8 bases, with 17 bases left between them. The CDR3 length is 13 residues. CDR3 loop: CASNLQGALEAFF. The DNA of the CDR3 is TGTGCCAGCAACCTACAGGGCGCCCTGGAAGCTTTCTTT.

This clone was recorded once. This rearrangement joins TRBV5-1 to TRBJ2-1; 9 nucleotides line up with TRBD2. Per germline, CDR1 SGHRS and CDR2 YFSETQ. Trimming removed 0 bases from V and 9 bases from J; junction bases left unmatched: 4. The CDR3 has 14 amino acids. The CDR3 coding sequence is TGCGCCAGCAGCTTGGACCTAGCGGGACCTGAGCAGTTCTTC. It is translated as CASSLDLAGPEQFF.

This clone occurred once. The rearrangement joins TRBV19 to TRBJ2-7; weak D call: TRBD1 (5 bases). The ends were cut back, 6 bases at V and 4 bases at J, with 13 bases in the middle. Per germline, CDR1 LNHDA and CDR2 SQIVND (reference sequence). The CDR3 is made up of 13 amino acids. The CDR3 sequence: CASSLQGSYEQYF. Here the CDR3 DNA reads TGTGCCAGTAGCCTGCAGGGCTCGTACGAGCAGTACTTC. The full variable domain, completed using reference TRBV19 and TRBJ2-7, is DGGITQSPKYLFRKEGQNVTLSCEQNLNHDAMYWYRQDPGQGLRLIYYSQIVNDFQKGDIAEGYSVSREKKESFPLTVTSAQKNPTAFYLCASSLQGSYEQYFGPGTRLTVT.

CDR3 nucleotides: TGTGCCAGCAGTTACTCGTTTGGTAGCTATGGCTACACCTTC. Encoded protein: CASSYSFGSYGYTF. The chain recombines TRBV6-2 or TRBV6-3 with TRBJ1-2; D is unclear. Germline values: CDR1 MNHEY, CDR2 SVGEGT. CDR3 length equals 14 residues. V shed 0 bases and J shed 4 bases, with 9 bases lying between them.

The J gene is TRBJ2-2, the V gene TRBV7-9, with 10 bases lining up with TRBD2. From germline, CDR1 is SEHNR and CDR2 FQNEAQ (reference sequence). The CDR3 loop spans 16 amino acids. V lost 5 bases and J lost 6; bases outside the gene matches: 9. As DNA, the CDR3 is TGTGCCAGCAGCCCCCGACTAGCGGGCGGGGCCGGGGAGCTGTTTTTT. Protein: CASSPRLAGGAGELFF.